This T cell receptor beta chain was documented in a study of blood T cell repertoires in COVID-19. Study overall: The origin of the acute and convalescent COVID-19 samples was the United States, Italy and Spain. The analysed material was cDNA or gDNA that came from T cells, B-cell-depleted T cells, or PBMCs.

Assay used: immunoSEQ multiplex PCR; TCRdb lists only in-frame clones, some missing. The data contain about 260,000 clones, 80% to 90% of them singletons. The specimen was peripheral blood. This TCR was recovered from a woman between 65 and 79 years old with COVID-19, enrolled during active disease.

CDR3 in DNA: TGTGCCAGCAGTGTATCCGGGACAGGGACCGCCTACGAGCAGTACTTC. It codes for CASSVSGTGTAYEQYF. The chain links TRBV6-1 to TRBJ2-7, with TRBD1 matching 9 bases. CDR1 and CDR2 (germline): MNHNS, SASEGT. The CDR3 length is 16 residues. V gave up 4 bases and J gave up 2 bases; unmatched junction bases: 9.